The present T cell receptor (beta chain) was sequenced within a study of shared clonotypes between healthy human individuals. TCRdb keeps only in-frame clones here, not all; method: immunoSEQ multiplex PCR. The table records approximately 640,000 clones, around 72% of them present only once. This CDR3 contains 14 residues. Per the germline V gene, CDR1 is MNHEY and CDR2 is SMNVEV (reference sequence). V was pared by 7 bases and J by 2 bases, with 15 bases between. This receptor was obtained from a woman in her 30s in good health. Sequencing used memory CD4+ T cells sorted from blood. This sample's subset: CD45RA-negative fraction. The rearrangement links TRBV27 to TRBJ2-7; D not certain. DNA of the CDR3: TGTGCCAGCACTTCCCGGGTAGGCCCCTACGAGCAGTACTTC. Protein product: CASTSRVGPYEQYF.